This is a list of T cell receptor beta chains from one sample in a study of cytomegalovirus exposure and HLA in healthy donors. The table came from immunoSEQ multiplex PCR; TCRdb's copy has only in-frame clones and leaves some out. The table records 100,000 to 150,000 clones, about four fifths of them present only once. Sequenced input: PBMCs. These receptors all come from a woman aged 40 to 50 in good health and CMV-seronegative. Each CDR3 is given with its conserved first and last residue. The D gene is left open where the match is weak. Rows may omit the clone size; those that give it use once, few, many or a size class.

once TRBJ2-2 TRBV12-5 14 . CASGLRLAPGELFF TGTGCTAGTGGTTTAAGGCTAGCTCCCGGGGAGCTGTTTTTT
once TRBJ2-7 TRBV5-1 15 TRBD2 CASSSLLAGDWGQYF TGCGCCAGCAGCTCGCTTCTAGCGGGAGATTGGGGGCAGTACTTC
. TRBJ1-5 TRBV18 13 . CASSPGGYQPQHF TGTGCCAGCTCACCTGGAGGGTATCAGCCCCAGCATTTT
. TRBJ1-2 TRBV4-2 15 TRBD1 CASSLRGQGDYGYTF TGTGCCAGCAGCCTAAGGGGCCAGGGGGACTATGGCTACACCTTC
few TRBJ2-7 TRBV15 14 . CATSPRGDLTEQYF TGTGCCACCAGCCCACGGGGAGACCTTACCGAGCAGTACTTC
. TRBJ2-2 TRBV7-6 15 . CASSLVVRDTGELFF TGTGCCAGCAGCTTAGTAGTGCGCGACACCGGGGAGCTGTTTTTT
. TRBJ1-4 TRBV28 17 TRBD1 CASRGGQGDSINEKLFF TGTGCCAGCAGAGGCGGACAGGGGGACTCCATTAATGAAAAACTGTTTTTT
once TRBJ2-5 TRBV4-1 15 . CASSPGDGGLETQYF TGCGCCAGCAGCCCCGGGGACGGGGGGCTGGAGACCCAGTACTTC
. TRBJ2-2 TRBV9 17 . CASSPRGSAGNTGELFF TGTGCCAGCAGCCCCCGTGGGAGCGCGGGGAACACCGGGGAGCTGTTTTTT
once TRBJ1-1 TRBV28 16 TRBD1 CASSPQSRDREVEAFF TGTGCCAGCAGTCCCCAATCCCGGGACAGGGAGGTCGAAGCTTTCTTT
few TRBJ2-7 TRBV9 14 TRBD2 CASSASGRAREQYF TGTGCCAGCAGCGCGAGCGGGAGGGCTCGCGAGCAGTACTTC
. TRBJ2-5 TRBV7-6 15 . CASSLGLRNQETQYF TGTGCCAGCAGCTTAGGACTACGAAACCAAGAGACCCAGTACTTC
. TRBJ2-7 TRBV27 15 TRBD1 CASSPATGGLIEQYF TGTGCCAGCAGTCCCGCGACAGGGGGCCTAATCGAGCAGTACTTC